This TCR beta chain comes out of a study of shared clonotypes between healthy human individuals. DNA from unsorted PBMC was sequenced on ten immunoSEQ deep assay plates. The repertoire was sequenced with immunoSEQ multiplex PCR; TCRdb's copy has only in-frame clones and lacks some. The sample holds some 96,000 clones, less than 60% seen once. Trimming took 3 bases from V and 5 from J, leaving 16 bases between them. Per the germline V gene, CDR1 is GTSNPN and CDR2 is SVGIG (reference sequence). This CDR3 contains 14 residues. To note about this clone: Possible read error: a much larger clone is one base away.

The chain couples TRBV30 to TRBJ2-5, with unresolved D. Specimen: PBMCs. The TCR was taken from a woman aged 40-49 years in good health. Some clones in this sample may be carry-over from other donors' samples. The CDR3 DNA sequence: TGTGCCTGGAGGACGGACCATACAACGGAGACCCAGTACTTC. It is translated as CAWRTDHTTETQYF. The full variable domain, its missing parts supplied by reference TRBV30 and TRBJ2-5, is SQTIHQWPATLVQPVGSPLSLECTVEGTSNPNLYWYRQAAGRGLQLLFYSVGIGQISSEVPQNLSASRPQDRQFILSSKKLLLSDSGFYLCAWRTDHTTETQYFGPGTRLLVL.